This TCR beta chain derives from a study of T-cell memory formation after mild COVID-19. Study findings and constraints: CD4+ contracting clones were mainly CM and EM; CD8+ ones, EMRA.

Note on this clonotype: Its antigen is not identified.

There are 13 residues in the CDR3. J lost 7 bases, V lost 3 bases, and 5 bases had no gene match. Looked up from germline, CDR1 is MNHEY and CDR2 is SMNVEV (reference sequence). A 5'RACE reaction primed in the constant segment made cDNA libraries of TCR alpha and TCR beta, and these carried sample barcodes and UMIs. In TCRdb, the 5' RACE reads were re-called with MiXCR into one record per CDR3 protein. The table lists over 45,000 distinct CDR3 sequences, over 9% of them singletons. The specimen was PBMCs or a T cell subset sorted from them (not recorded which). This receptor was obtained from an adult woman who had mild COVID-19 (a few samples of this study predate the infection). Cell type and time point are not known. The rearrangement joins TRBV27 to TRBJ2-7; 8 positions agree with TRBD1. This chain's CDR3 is CASSFYDRGEQYF. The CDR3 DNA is TGTGCCAGCAGTTTCTACGACAGGGGTGAGCAGTACTTC.